The 18 T cell receptor beta chains reported below all come from one sample, sequenced in a study of blood T cell repertoires in COVID-19. TCRdb's copy holds only in-frame clones and misses some; the assay was immunoSEQ multiplex PCR. The table records around 400,000 clones, around nine tenths of them present only once. Sequenced: PBMCs or T cells enriched from blood (not recorded which). The source of these receptors is a woman aged 18-30 years who had been exposed to COVID-19.

The rearrangement joins TRBV5-1 to TRBJ2-2; a possible D gene is TRBD2 (6 bases). The germline CDR1 and CDR2 sequences are SGHRS and YFSETQ. The CDR3 is 14 residues long. V was trimmed by 4 bases and J by 4 bases, leaving 11 bases between them. The CDR3 loop reads CASSGGVGTGELFF. The CDR3 DNA reads TGCGCCAGCAGCGGAGGGGTTGGCACCGGGGAGCTGTTTTTT.

This rearrangement joins TRBV14 to TRBJ2-7; 13 bases match TRBD2. The CDR3 totals 21 residues. CDR1 is SGHDN and CDR2 is FVKESK in the germline V gene. The trim removed 0 bases at V and 0 bases at J, leaving 14 bases unmatched. In DNA form, the CDR3 reads TGTGCCAGCAGCCAAGATTGGAACTCCGGGACTAGCGGGGCCCTCTCCTACGAGCAGTACTTC. This sequence encodes CASSQDWNSGTSGALSYEQYF. Combining the CDR3 with reference TRBV14 and TRBJ2-7 gives the whole variable domain EAGVTQFPSHSVIEKGQTVTLRCDPISGHDNLYWYRRVMGKEIKFLLHFVKESKQDESGMPNNRFLAERTGGTYSTLKVQPAELEDSGVYFCASSQDWNSGTSGALSYEQYFGPGTRLTVT.

The rearrangement joins TRBV19 to TRBJ2-7; D perhaps matches TRBD2 (6 bases). The germline V and J ends were trimmed by 5 bases and 4 bases, with 18 bases remaining between them. CDR3 size: 15 residues. Germline V lookup: CDR1 LNHDA, CDR2 SQIVND (reference sequence). CDR3 amino acids: CASSSVLGGDYEQYF. Written as DNA, the CDR3 is TGTGCCAGTAGTTCTGTGTTAGGAGGGGATTACGAGCAGTACTTC.

The chain carries TRBV9 and TRBJ2-5; possible D gene TRBD1, 5 bases. CDR1 and CDR2 (germline): SGDLS, YYNGEE. The CDR3 has 17 amino acids. The V end lost 0 bases, the J end lost 1 base, and 16 bases lay between the germline ends. CDR3 coding DNA: TGTGCCAGCAGCGTAGTGCAAGGGGAATTCCCCCAAGAGACCCAGTACTTC. Its translation: CASSVVQGEFPQETQYF. The full variable domain, its missing parts supplied by reference TRBV9 and TRBJ2-5, is DSGVTQTPKHLITATGQRVTLRCSPRSGDLSVYWYQQSLDQGLQFLIQYYNGEERAKGNILERFSAQQFPDLHSELNLSSLELGDSALYFCASSVVQGEFPQETQYFGPGTRLLVL.

This clone was seen once. This chain uses TRBV3-1 (or the pseudogene TRBV3-2) with TRBJ2-7, with D possibly being TRBD1 (6 bases). Germline CDR1 LGHDT, CDR2 YNNKEL (reference sequence). The CDR3 is 15 amino acids. Deletions cut 4 bases from V and 2 bases from J, with 15 bases between. CDR3 sequence reads: CASSPRQVPTYEQYF. CDR3 in DNA: TGTGCCAGCAGCCCACGACAGGTTCCTACCTACGAGCAGTACTTC.

The gene calls are TRBV6-5 and TRBJ1-2; 8 bases are shared with TRBD1. Trimming cost V 8 bases and J 8 bases; bases outside gene matches: 13. This CDR3 spans 14 amino acids. Germline V gene lookup returns CDR1 MNHEY and CDR2 SVGAGI. The CDR3: CASRETGDEWGYTF. CDR3 sequence (DNA): TGTGCCAGCCGGGAGACAGGGGATGAGTGGGGCTACACCTTC.

This clone appeared once. V is TRBV20-1 and J is TRBJ1-4; D gene ambiguous. V lost 3 bases to trimming and J lost 8 bases, with 10 bases between them. This CDR3 has 12 residues. Germline CDR1 and CDR2: DFQATT and SNEGSKA (reference sequence). CDR3 bases: TGCAGTGCTAGTTCCCCTTTCGAAAAACTGTTTTTT. It specifies CSASSPFEKLFF.

The chain recombines TRBV12-3 or TRBV12-4 with TRBJ1-2, with TRBD1 matching 9 bases. The CDR3 is 12 residues long. V shed 7 bases and J 7 bases; nucleotides not matched to a gene: 4. This CDR3 reads CASTPDRGGYTF. CDR3 nucleotide sequence: TGTGCCAGCACACCGGACAGGGGTGGCTACACCTTC.

The J gene is TRBJ1-5, the V gene TRBV10-2; D not certain. Germline assignment: CDR1 WSHSY and CDR2 SAAADI. The CDR3 runs 15 residues. V gave up 0 bases and J gave up 0 bases, with 6 bases separating them. DNA for the CDR3: TGCGCCAGCAGTGAGTCGGAGTATAGCAATCAGCCCCAGCATTTT. Translating gives CASSESEYSNQPQHF.

The CDR3 protein is CASSLVLAGLNEQFF. Here the CDR3 DNA reads TGTGCCAGCAGCTTAGTATTAGCGGGACTTAATGAGCAGTTCTTC. The chain is built from TRBV7-6 and TRBJ2-1; 8 bases match TRBD2. The CDR3 is 15 amino acids. J lost 7 bases, V lost 1 base, and 6 bases had no gene match. Germline V gene lookup returns CDR1 SGHVS and CDR2 FNYEAQ.

The chain employs TRBV10-3 and TRBJ1-2, with a tentative D call TRBD1 (6 bases). V was shortened by 6 bases and J by 0 bases, with 11 bases between the two germline ends. There are 14 residues in the CDR3. Germline assignment: CDR1 ENHRY and CDR2 SYGVKD. The CDR3 sequence is CAISERQANYGYTF. Written as DNA, the CDR3 is TGTGCCATCAGCGAACGACAGGCTAACTATGGCTACACCTTC.

This clone was recorded only once. This chain links TRBV6-5 with TRBJ1-1; D unresolved. CDR1 is MNHEY, CDR2 SVGAGI, per germline. The germline V and J ends were trimmed by 2 bases and 4 bases, with 11 bases remaining between them. The CDR3 length is 14 residues. CDR3 sequence: CASSYVLGGTEAFF. CDR3 DNA: TGTGCCAGCAGTTACGTTTTGGGAGGCACTGAAGCTTTCTTT.

Many counts were recorded for this clone. V is TRBV6-6 and J is TRBJ1-2, with 9 positions matching TRBD1. Trimming removed 6 bases from V and 4 bases from J; junction bases left unmatched: 9. Germline V lookup: CDR1 MNHNY, CDR2 SVGAGI (reference sequence). This CDR3 spans 15 amino acids. In DNA form, the CDR3 reads TGTGCCAGCAGCAACCCCGGGACAGGGTCCTATGGCTACACCTTC. It encodes CASSNPGTGSYGYTF.

The chain joins TRBV7-6 to TRBJ2-1; no clear D gene. Trimming cost V 0 bases and J 0 bases, with 9 bases left between them. CDR1 and CDR2 (germline): SGHVS, FNYEAQ. The CDR3 length is 16 residues. CDR3 amino acids: CASSLARVSSYNEQFF. The DNA of the CDR3 is TGTGCCAGCAGCTTAGCGCGCGTAAGCTCCTACAATGAGCAGTTCTTC. Complete variable domain (other parts from reference TRBV7-6 and TRBJ2-1): GAGVSQSPRYKVTKRGQDVALRCDPISGHVSLYWYRQALGQGPEFLTYFNYEAQQDKSGLPNDRFSAERPEGSISTLTIQRTEQRDSAMYRCASSLARVSSYNEQFFGPGTRLTVL.

This clone was recorded only once. The gene calls are TRBV9 and TRBJ2-5; TRBD2 might be the D (6 bases). The germline V and J ends were trimmed by 3 bases and 5 bases, with 11 bases remaining between them. The CDR3 runs to 13 residues. Germline V CDR1 and CDR2: SGDLS, YYNGEE. DNA of the CDR3: TGTGCCAGCAGCGGGACTATGGAGGAGACCCAGTACTTC. The encoded protein is CASSGTMEETQYF.

This chain connects TRBV11-1 to TRBJ1-2; tentatively, D is TRBD1 (5 bases). V gave up 5 bases and J gave up 0 bases, with 13 bases separating them. Germline values: CDR1 SGHAT, CDR2 FQDESV (reference sequence). There are 15 residues in the CDR3. The chain's CDR3 is CASSDTDKANYGYTF. Written as DNA, the CDR3 is TGTGCCAGCAGCGACACGGACAAAGCTAACTATGGCTACACCTTC.

The V and J genes are TRBV25-1 and TRBJ1-2, with 10 bases matching TRBD1. Germline CDR1 is MGHDK and CDR2 is SYGVNS. The V segment lost 6 bases and the J segment 8 bases; nucleotides outside the gene matches: 3. The CDR3 sequence is 12 residues long. CDR3 sequence (DNA): TGTGCCAGCAGCCAGGACAGGGGGGGCTACACCTTC. Its protein product is CASSQDRGGYTF.

The V call is TRBV3-1 (or the pseudogene TRBV3-2), the J call TRBJ2-3; D is unclear. The CDR3 extends over 14 amino acids. The germline gives CDR1 LGHDT, CDR2 YNNKEL (reference sequence). Trimming pared 0 bases from V and 1 base from J, leaving 5 bases between. The CDR3 reads CASSQDQGTDTQYF. CDR3 DNA: TGTGCCAGCAGCCAAGACCAGGGCACAGATACGCAGTATTTT.